Listed below are T cell receptor beta chains from one sample, sequenced in a study of beta chain features in type 1 diabetes. Method: immunoSEQ multiplex PCR; TCRdb's copy keeps in-frame clones and lacks some. Seen here are a few hundred thousand clones, under 13% observed once, and the top ten hold 1% to 1.5%. Source material: central memory CD4+ T cells from blood. These receptors all stem from a young man in good health. Both conserved end residues are part of each CDR3. D genes are given only for firm matches. Clone size is shown for a subset of rows, as once, few, many or a class of expanded clone.

v_call: TRBV4-3; d_call: -; j_call: TRBJ2-2; clone_size: -; cdr3_nt: TGCGCCAGCAGCCAAGCGTCCAGGGCCGGCGGGGAGCTGTTTTTT; cdr3_aa: CASSQASRAGGELFF
v_call: TRBV18; d_call: -; j_call: TRBJ1-5; clone_size: few; cdr3_nt: TGTGCCAGCTCACCACCAGGGGCCACAAATCAGCCCCAGCATTTT; cdr3_aa: CASSPPGATNQPQHF
v_call: TRBV2; d_call: -; j_call: TRBJ1-1; clone_size: -; cdr3_nt: TGTGCCAGCGTCGCGGGGGCGGTGAACACTGAAGCTTTCTTT; cdr3_aa: CASVAGAVNTEAFF
v_call: TRBV11-2; d_call: -; j_call: TRBJ2-5; clone_size: many; cdr3_nt: TGTGCCAGCAGCTTAGTTCGTTCGGAGACCCAGTACTTC; cdr3_aa: CASSLVRSETQYF
v_call: TRBV6-6; d_call: TRBD1; j_call: TRBJ2-5; clone_size: -; cdr3_nt: TGTGCCAGCAGCCTGACAGGGGGATCCGCCCAAGAGACCCAGTACTTC; cdr3_aa: CASSLTGGSAQETQYF
v_call: TRBV7-6; d_call: -; j_call: TRBJ1-2; clone_size: -; cdr3_nt: TGTGCCAGCAGCCGGGTACAGGGTGACTATGGCTACACCTTC; cdr3_aa: CASSRVQGDYGYTF
v_call: TRBV10-3; d_call: TRBD1; j_call: TRBJ1-1; clone_size: -; cdr3_nt: TGTGCCATCGCACGGACAGGACTACCGAACACTGAAGCTTTCTTT; cdr3_aa: CAIARTGLPNTEAFF
v_call: TRBV9; d_call: -; j_call: TRBJ1-2; clone_size: few; cdr3_nt: TGTGCCAGCAGCGTAGCTGGACAGCTCTATGGCTACACCTTC; cdr3_aa: CASSVAGQLYGYTF
v_call: TRBV5-6; d_call: -; j_call: TRBJ2-7; clone_size: few; cdr3_nt: TGTGCCAGCAGTCCGAGTACAGGGACCTCCTACGAGCAGTACTTC; cdr3_aa: CASSPSTGTSYEQYF
v_call: TRBV9; d_call: TRBD2; j_call: TRBJ2-3; clone_size: -; cdr3_nt: TGTGCCAGCAGCCCCGGTACTAGCGGAGTTCAGAATACGCAGTATTTT; cdr3_aa: CASSPGTSGVQNTQYF
v_call: TRBV7-9; d_call: -; j_call: TRBJ1-2; clone_size: few; cdr3_nt: TGTGCCAGCAGCTTAGTCGCCGCTAACTATGGCTACACCTTC; cdr3_aa: CASSLVAANYGYTF
v_call: TRBV29-1; d_call: TRBD2; j_call: TRBJ2-3; clone_size: few; cdr3_nt: TGCAGCGCTCGGACTAGCGGGGCCCCCACAGATACGCAGTATTTT; cdr3_aa: CSARTSGAPTDTQYF
v_call: TRBV10-3; d_call: -; j_call: TRBJ2-5; clone_size: few; cdr3_nt: TGTGCCATCGCGACTAGTGGGGAGACCCAGTACTTC; cdr3_aa: CAIATSGETQYF
v_call: TRBV27; d_call: TRBD2; j_call: TRBJ2-2; clone_size: few; cdr3_nt: TGTGCCAGCAGTTTGAGACTAGCGGCGAACACCGGGGAGCTGTTTTTT; cdr3_aa: CASSLRLAANTGELFF
v_call: TRBV11-1; d_call: -; j_call: TRBJ2-1; clone_size: -; cdr3_nt: TGTGCCAGTAAGCGAGTAGCGGTAGCGGATGAGCAGTTCTTC; cdr3_aa: CASKRVAVADEQFF
v_call: TRBV19; d_call: -; j_call: TRBJ2-3; clone_size: many; cdr3_nt: TGTGCCAGTAGTATTGGGTTGCGGACGCAGTATTTT; cdr3_aa: CASSIGLRTQYF
v_call: TRBV4-3; d_call: -; j_call: TRBJ2-4; clone_size: few; cdr3_nt: TGCGCCAGCAGCCAAGAGTTACATCTAGCCAAAAACATTCAGTACTTC; cdr3_aa: CASSQELHLAKNIQYF
v_call: TRBV14; d_call: -; j_call: TRBJ2-5; clone_size: few; cdr3_nt: TGTGCCAGCAGTGTCTGGGGTAGCGCGATCCAAGAGACCCAGTACTTC; cdr3_aa: CASSVWGSAIQETQYF
v_call: TRBV11-2; d_call: TRBD2; j_call: TRBJ2-7; clone_size: -; cdr3_nt: TGTGCCAGCAGCTTAGGCCTAGCGGGAGTTTACGAGCAGTACTTC; cdr3_aa: CASSLGLAGVYEQYF
v_call: TRBV7-8; d_call: -; j_call: TRBJ2-7; clone_size: few; cdr3_nt: TGTGCCAGCAGCTTACGTCTCCTCTACGAGCAGTACTTC; cdr3_aa: CASSLRLLYEQYF
v_call: TRBV13; d_call: -; j_call: TRBJ2-7; clone_size: -; cdr3_nt: TGTGCCAGCAGCTTGGGCAGGGTCGGCGAGCAGTACTTC; cdr3_aa: CASSLGRVGEQYF
v_call: TRBV21-1; d_call: -; j_call: TRBJ2-3; clone_size: few; cdr3_nt: TGTGCCAGCAGCAAAGCCTCCCGTCGGGGGGCGCAGTATTTT; cdr3_aa: CASSKASRRGAQYF